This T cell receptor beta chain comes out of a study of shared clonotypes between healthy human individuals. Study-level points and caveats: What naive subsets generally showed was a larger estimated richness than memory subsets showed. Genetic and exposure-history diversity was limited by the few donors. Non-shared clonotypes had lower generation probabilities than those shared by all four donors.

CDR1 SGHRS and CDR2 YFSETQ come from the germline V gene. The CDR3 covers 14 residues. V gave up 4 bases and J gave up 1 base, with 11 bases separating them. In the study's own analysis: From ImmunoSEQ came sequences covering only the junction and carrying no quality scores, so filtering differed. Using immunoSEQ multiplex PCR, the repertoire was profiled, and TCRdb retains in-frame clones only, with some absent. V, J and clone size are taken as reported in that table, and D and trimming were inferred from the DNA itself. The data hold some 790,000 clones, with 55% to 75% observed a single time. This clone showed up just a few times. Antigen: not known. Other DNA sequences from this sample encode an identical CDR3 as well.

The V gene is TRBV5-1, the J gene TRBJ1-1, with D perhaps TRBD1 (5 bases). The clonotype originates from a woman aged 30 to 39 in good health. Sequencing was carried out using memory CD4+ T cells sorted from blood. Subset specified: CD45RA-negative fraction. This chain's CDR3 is CASSPGQANTEAFF. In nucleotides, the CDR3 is TGCGCCAGCAGCCCAGGACAAGCGAACACTGAAGCTTTCTTT.